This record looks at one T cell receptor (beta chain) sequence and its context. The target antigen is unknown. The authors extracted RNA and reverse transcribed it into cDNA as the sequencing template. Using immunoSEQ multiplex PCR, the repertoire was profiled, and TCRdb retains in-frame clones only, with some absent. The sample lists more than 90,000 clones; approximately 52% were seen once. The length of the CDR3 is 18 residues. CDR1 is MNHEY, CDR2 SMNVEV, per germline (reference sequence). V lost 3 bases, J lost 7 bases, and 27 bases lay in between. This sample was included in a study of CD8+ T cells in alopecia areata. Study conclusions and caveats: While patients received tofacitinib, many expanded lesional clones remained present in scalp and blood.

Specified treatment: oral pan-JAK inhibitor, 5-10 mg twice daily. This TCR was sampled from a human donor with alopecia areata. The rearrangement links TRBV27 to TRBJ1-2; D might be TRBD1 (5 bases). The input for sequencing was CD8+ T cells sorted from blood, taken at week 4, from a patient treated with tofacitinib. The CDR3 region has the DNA TGTGCCAGCAGTTTGGTTTTGGGACCCGTAGGAGATGTGGCTGGCTACACCTTC. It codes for CASSLVLGPVGDVAGYTF.